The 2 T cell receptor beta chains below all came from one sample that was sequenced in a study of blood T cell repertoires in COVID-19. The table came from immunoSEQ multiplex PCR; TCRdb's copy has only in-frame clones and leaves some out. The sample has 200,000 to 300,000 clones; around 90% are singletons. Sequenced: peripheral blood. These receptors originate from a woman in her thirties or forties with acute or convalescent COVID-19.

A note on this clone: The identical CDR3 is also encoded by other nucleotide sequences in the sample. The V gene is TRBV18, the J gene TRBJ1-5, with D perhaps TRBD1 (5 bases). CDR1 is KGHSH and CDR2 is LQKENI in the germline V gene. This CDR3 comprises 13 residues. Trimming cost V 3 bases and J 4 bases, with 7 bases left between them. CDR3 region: CASSPTENQPQHF. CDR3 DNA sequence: TGTGCCAGCTCACCGACAGAAAATCAGCCCCAGCATTTT.

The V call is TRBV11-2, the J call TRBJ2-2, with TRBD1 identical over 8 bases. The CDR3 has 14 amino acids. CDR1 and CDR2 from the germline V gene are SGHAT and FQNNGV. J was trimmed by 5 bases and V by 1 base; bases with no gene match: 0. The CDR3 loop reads CASSLGTGTGELFF. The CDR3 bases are TGTGCCAGCAGCTTAGGGACAGGGACCGGGGAGCTGTTTTTT.